The TCR beta chain described here comes from a study of metastatic and nonmetastatic thyroid tumors. In the source study's methods: Clinicopathological groups supplied CDR3 differences that were used to build a distant-metastasis classifier for papillary thyroid cancer. TCRdb reprocessed the PCR reads via MiXCR. The V and J calls were not made by the authors but by TCRdb's processing. This sample has around 22,000 clones, with about 10% found just once. The table lists this clone with many counts. The sample holds other DNA sequences that translate to the same CDR3. The CDR3 covers 16 residues. Germline V gives CDR1 ENHRY, CDR2 SYGVKD. V was trimmed by 2 bases and J by 4 bases, leaving 17 bases between them. Prior to thyroid surgery, none of the patients had received any treatment.

This chain connects TRBV10-3 to TRBJ2-5; tentatively, D is TRBD2 (5 bases). Sequenced input: blood. This clonotype was sampled from a female donor with papillary thyroid cancer or a benign thyroid nodule (not recorded which). Some clones in this sample may be carry-over from other donors' samples. CDR3 DNA: TGTGCCATCAGTGAGGCAACACTAGATTACGCAGAGACCCAGTACTTC. Translating it yields CAISEATLDYAETQYF.